The 12 T cell receptor beta chains below come from one sample, sequenced in a study of blood T cell repertoires in COVID-19. Some clones are missing from TCRdb's copy, which holds only in-frame ones; the method was immunoSEQ multiplex PCR. The repertoire holds approximately 530,000 clones, with approximately 88% as singletons. The sequenced material came from peripheral blood. Receptors originate from a woman aged 50 to 65 with COVID-19, enrolled during active disease.

The V and J genes are TRBV6-5 and TRBJ2-6; D gene uncertain. Germline lookup yields CDR1 MNHEY and CDR2 SVGAGI. V was shortened by 7 bases and J by 0 bases, with 7 bases between the two germline ends. The length of the CDR3 is 14 residues. The DNA of the CDR3 is TGTGCCAGCATCCCTAACTCTGGGGCCAACGTCCTGACTTTC. Translating gives CASIPNSGANVLTF.

The chain carries TRBV6-1 and TRBJ1-2; D remains unclear. This CDR3 spans 12 amino acids. Germline CDR1 MNHNS, CDR2 SASEGT. V lost 3 bases and J lost 1, with 3 bases in between. The CDR3 protein is CASSDSNYGYTF. DNA for the CDR3: TGTGCCAGCAGTGACAGTAACTATGGCTACACCTTC.

The sample holds one count of this clone. The chain employs TRBV28 and TRBJ1-5, with D hard to call. This CDR3 has 12 residues. Trimming left V 5 bases short and J 9 bases short, with 11 bases between. The V gene's germline CDR1 is MDHEN and CDR2 SYDVKM. Here the CDR3 DNA reads TGTGCCAGCAGTCCCGTGTTGCGGCCCCAGCATTTT. Protein product: CASSPVLRPQHF.

V and J are TRBV7-9 and TRBJ1-2, with D perhaps matching TRBD1 (6 bases). Trimming took 3 bases from V and 5 from J, leaving 13 bases between them. Germline V gene sequence: CDR1 SEHNR, CDR2 FQNEAQ (reference sequence). The CDR3 has 14 amino acids. The CDR3 reads CASSLGDNLYGYTF. The CDR3 bases are TGTGCCAGCAGCTTGGGGGACAACCTATATGGCTACACCTTC.

The rearrangement links TRBV28 to TRBJ1-2, with D uncertain. Trimming shortened V by 5 bases and J by 2 bases, and 18 bases separated the two germline ends. CDR1 is MDHEN and CDR2 is SYDVKM in the germline V gene. The CDR3 covers 16 residues. The CDR3 sequence is CASSPPAGIMNYGYTF. CDR3 DNA: TGTGCCAGCAGTCCCCCGGCGGGGATAATGAACTATGGCTACACCTTC.

Written as DNA, the CDR3 is TGTGCCAGCAGTTTGGGCCTCTCCTCCTACGAGCAGTACTTC. It is translated as CASSLGLSSYEQYF. The chain joins TRBV27 to TRBJ2-7; D not certain. Trimming left V 3 bases short and J 0 bases short, with 9 bases between. The CDR3 spans 14 residues. Germline CDR1 and CDR2: MNHEY and SMNVEV (reference sequence).

The genes are TRBV18 and TRBJ2-2; no clear D. Germline lookup yields CDR1 KGHSH and CDR2 LQKENI. V dropped 0 bases and J dropped 0 bases, with 11 bases sitting between them. The CDR3 has 17 residues. The CDR3 is CASSPPAAVSNTGELFF. DNA of the CDR3: TGTGCCAGCTCACCACCGGCCGCCGTCTCGAACACCGGGGAGCTGTTTTTT.

This sequence joins TRBV5-6 and TRBJ1-5; TRBD1 aligns across 7 bases. Germline V gene lookup returns CDR1 SGHDT and CDR2 YYEEEE. The ends lost 4 bases at V and 4 bases at J; junction bases unmatched: 11. CDR3 length equals 16 residues. The CDR3 region is CASSPRTGAVNQPQHF. The CDR3 nucleotides are TGTGCCAGCAGCCCTCGGACAGGTGCCGTTAATCAGCCCCAGCATTTT.

CDR3 sequence (DNA): TGTGCCAGCCAAAGGGAGCTGAGCACTGAAGCTTTCTTT. It specifies CASQRELSTEAFF. The V and J genes are TRBV6-5 and TRBJ1-1; the D is unclear. From germline, CDR1 is MNHEY and CDR2 SVGAGI. CDR3 length: 13 residues. Trimming took 8 bases from V and 4 from J, leaving 14 bases between them.

The chain couples TRBV11-2 to TRBJ1-4; 11 bases line up with TRBD1. This CDR3 contains 15 residues. The V segment lost 5 bases and the J segment 5 bases; nucleotides outside the gene matches: 4. Germline CDR1 reads SGHAT; CDR2 reads FQNNGV. CDR3 sequence reads: CASSVRTGGNEKLFF. In DNA form, the CDR3 reads TGTGCCAGCAGCGTGCGGACAGGGGGCAATGAAAAACTGTTTTTT.

The chain employs TRBV18 and TRBJ1-1; TRBD1 might be the D (6 bases). The CDR3 consists of 15 residues. Trimming took off 6 bases at V and 2 bases at J, with 16 bases between the two ends. Germline loops: CDR1 KGHSH, CDR2 LQKENI. In DNA, the CDR3 is TGTGCCAGCTCCCCGACAGGCGTCCGAAACACTGAAGCTTTCTTT. Residues: CASSPTGVRNTEAFF.

J is TRBJ1-2 and V is TRBV13; D unclear. The CDR3 extends over 12 amino acids. Germline lookup yields CDR1 PRHDT and CDR2 FYEKMQ (reference sequence). The V end was cut by 1 base, the J end by 4 bases, with 4 bases between. CDR3 in DNA: TGTGCCAGCAGCTTAGCAGGCTATGGCTACACCTTC. This sequence encodes CASSLAGYGYTF.